What follows is one T cell receptor (beta chain) and its context. The target antigen is unknown. These data are taken from a study of cytomegalovirus exposure and HLA in healthy donors. As for the study in general: When 350 to 400 donors were genotyped, more than 70% of them were found to fall in the Caucasian-associated ancestry cluster. Notes on the study in general: A later analysis showed TCR association rates differing by HLA locus, peaking at DRB1 and lowest at HLA-C. The likely origin of a cluster of highly shared sequence variants was a sequencing artifact. In vitro, three CMV-associated chains proved specific for CMV antigens.

It was with 60 Vbeta and 13 Jbeta primers that the PCR ran. This table comes from immunoSEQ multiplex PCR, and its TCRdb copy is limited to in-frame clones, with some not included. Here the sample spans some 45,000 clones, around 72% being singletons. From germline, CDR1 is MNHEY and CDR2 SVGAGI. The CDR3 consists of 15 residues. Trimming cost V 2 bases and J 2 bases; bases outside gene matches: 1. The clonotype comes from a young woman in good health and CMV-seronegative. Specimen: PBMCs. The chain joins TRBV6-5 to TRBJ1-1, with 11 bases that match TRBD1. Here the CDR3 reads CASSYGTGGNTEAFF. The CDR3 DNA reads TGTGCCAGCAGTTACGGGACAGGGGGAAACACTGAAGCTTTCTTT.